The present TCR beta chain was sequenced within a study of CD8 T cells in ankylosing spondylitis. There are 15 residues in the CDR3. The germline V gene encodes CDR1 KGHSH and CDR2 LQKENI. V was clipped by 6 bases and J by 2 bases; unmatched bases: 5. TCRdb reprocessed the 5' RACE reads via MiXCR and lists one record per CDR3 protein. The table lists 200,000 to 300,000 distinct CDR3 sequences, over 8.5% of them singletons, with around 6.5% in the top ten. A few counts support this clonotype. The chain combines TRBV18 with TRBJ1-5; 9 nucleotides align to TRBD1. This TCR came from a male donor with ankylosing spondylitis or in good health (not recorded which). The sequenced sample was blood, either unsorted or a sorted T cell fraction (not recorded which). The CDR3 DNA follows: TGTGCCAGCTCGACGAGGACAGGGGGCAATCAGCCCCAGCATTTT. Amino acid sequence: CASSTRTGGNQPQHF.